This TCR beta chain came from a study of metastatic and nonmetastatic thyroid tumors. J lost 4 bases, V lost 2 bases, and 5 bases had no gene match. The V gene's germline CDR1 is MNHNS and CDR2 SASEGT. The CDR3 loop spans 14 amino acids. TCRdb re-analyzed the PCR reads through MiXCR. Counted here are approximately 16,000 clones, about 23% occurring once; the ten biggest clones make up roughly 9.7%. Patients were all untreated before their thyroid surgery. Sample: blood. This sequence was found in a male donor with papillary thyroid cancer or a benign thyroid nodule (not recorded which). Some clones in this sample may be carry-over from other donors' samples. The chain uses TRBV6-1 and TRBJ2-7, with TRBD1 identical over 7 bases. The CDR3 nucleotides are TGTGCCAGCAGTGAAATCCCGGGACAGTACGAGCAGTACTTC. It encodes CASSEIPGQYEQYF.